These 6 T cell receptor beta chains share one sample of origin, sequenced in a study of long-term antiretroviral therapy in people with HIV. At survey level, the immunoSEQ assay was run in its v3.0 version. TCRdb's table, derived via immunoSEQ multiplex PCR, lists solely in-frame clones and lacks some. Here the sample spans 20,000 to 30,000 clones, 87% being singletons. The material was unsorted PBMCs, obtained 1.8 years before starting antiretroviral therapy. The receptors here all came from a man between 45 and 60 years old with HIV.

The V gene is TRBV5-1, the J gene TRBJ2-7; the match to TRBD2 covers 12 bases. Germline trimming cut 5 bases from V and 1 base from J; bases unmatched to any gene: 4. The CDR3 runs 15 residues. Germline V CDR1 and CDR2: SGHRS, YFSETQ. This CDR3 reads CASSTGLAGSYEQYF. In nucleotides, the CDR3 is TGCGCCAGCAGTACTGGACTAGCGGGGTCCTACGAGCAGTACTTC.

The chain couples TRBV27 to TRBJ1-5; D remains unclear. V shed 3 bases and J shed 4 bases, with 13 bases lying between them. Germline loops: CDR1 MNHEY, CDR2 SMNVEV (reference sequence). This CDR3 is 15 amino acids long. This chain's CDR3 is CASSFGSSWNQPQHF. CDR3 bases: TGTGCCAGCAGTTTCGGCTCTAGTTGGAATCAGCCCCAGCATTTT.

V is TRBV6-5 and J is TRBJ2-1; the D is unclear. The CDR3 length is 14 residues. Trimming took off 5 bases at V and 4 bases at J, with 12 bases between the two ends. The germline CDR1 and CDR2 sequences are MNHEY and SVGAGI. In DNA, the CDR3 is TGTGCCAGCAGTGCCCGAAGCCCTTACAATGAGCAGTTCTTC. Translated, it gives CASSARSPYNEQFF.

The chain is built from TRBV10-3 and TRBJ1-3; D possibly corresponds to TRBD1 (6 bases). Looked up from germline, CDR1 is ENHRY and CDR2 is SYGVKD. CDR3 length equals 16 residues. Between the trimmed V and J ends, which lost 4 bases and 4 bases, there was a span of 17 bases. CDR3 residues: CAISAWETGPGNTIYF. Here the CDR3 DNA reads TGTGCCATCAGTGCGTGGGAAACAGGGCCCGGAAACACCATATATTTT.

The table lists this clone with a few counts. The CDR3 spells CASSLGLQYEQYF. CDR3 nucleotides: TGTGCCAGCAGCTTAGGACTCCAATACGAGCAGTACTTC. The V call is TRBV11-3, the J call TRBJ2-7; D call uncertain. Germline V lookup: CDR1 SGHNT, CDR2 YENEEA. Trimming stripped 1 base from V and 4 bases from J, with 8 bases between. The CDR3 has 13 residues.

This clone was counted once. The CDR3 nucleotides are TGTGCCAGCAGTGGGCACGACAGGGCCGGGCAGCCCCAGCATTTT. Its protein is CASSGHDRAGQPQHF. The rearrangement links TRBV6-1 to TRBJ1-5; TRBD1 matches 7 bases. CDR1 is MNHNS, CDR2 SASEGT, per germline. CDR3 length: 15 residues. J lost 7 bases, V lost 4 bases, and 10 bases had no gene match.